This T cell receptor beta chain was recovered during a study of cytomegalovirus exposure and HLA in healthy donors. There are 11 residues in the CDR3. The V end was cut by 7 bases, the J end by 8 bases, with 9 bases between. Germline V lookup: CDR1 MNHNY, CDR2 SVGAGI (reference sequence). The PCR used 60 Vbeta and 13 Jbeta primers. Profiled with immunoSEQ multiplex PCR; TCRdb holds only in-frame clones, not every one. The data contain over 80,000 clones, under 85% of them singletons. The sequenced material came from PBMCs. The V gene is TRBV6-6, the J gene TRBJ2-1, with D hard to call. This clonotype was sampled from a woman between 65 and 79 years old in good health and CMV-seropositive. The CDR3 DNA reads as TGTGCCAGCACCCGCCGGGATGAGCAGTTCTTC. This gives the protein CASTRRDEQFF.